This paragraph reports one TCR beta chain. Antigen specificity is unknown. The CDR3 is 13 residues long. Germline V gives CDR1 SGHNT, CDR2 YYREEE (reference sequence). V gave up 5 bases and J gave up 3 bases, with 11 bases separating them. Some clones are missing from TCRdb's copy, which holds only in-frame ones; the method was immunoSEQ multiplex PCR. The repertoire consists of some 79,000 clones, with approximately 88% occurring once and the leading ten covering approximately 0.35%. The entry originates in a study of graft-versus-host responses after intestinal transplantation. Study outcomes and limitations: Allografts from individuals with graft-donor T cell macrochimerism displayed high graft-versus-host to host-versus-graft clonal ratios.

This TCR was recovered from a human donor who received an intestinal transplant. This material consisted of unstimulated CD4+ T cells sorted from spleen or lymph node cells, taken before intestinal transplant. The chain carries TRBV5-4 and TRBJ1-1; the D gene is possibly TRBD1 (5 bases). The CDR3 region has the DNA TGTGCCAGCAGGAGACAGCCGGACACTGAAGCTTTCTTT. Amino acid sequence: CASRRQPDTEAFF. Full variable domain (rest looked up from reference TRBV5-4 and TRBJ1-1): ETGVTQSPTHLIKTRGQQVTLRCSSQSGHNTVSWYQQALGQGPQFIFQYYREEENGRGNFPPRFSGLQFPNYSSELNVNALELDDSALYLCASRRQPDTEAFFGQGTRLTVV.